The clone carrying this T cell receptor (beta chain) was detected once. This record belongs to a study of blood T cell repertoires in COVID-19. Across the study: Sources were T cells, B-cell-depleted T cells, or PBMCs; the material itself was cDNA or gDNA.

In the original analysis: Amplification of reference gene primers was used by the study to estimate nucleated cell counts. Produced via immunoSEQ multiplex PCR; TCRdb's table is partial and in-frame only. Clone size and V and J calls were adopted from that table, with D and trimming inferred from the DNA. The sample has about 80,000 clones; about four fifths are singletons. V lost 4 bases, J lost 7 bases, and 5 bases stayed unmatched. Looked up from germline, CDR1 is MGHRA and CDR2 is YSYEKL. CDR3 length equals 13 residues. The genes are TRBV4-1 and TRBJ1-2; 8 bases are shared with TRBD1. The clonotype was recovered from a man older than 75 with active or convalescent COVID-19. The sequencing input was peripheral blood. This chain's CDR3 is CASSLTGVSGYTF. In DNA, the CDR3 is TGCGCCAGCAGCCTGACAGGGGTGAGTGGCTACACCTTC.